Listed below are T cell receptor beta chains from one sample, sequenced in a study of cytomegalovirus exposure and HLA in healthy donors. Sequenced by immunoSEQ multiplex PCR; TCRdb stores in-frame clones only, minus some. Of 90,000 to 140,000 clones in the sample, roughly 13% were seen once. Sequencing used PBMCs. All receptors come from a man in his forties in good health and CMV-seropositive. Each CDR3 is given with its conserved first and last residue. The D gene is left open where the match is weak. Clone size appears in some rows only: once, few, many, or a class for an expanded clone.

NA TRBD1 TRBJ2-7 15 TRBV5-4 CASSLVGTAFVEQYF TGTGCCAGCAGCTTGGTGGGGACAGCCTTTGTCGAGCAGTACTTC
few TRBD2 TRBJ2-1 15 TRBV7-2 CASSLSGTSYNEQFF TGTGCCAGCAGCTTAAGCGGGACCTCCTACAATGAGCAGTTCTTC
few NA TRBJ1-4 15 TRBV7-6 CASSRGATYDEKLFF TGTGCCAGCAGCCGGGGGGCTACCTACGATGAAAAACTGTTTTTT
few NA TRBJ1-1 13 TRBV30 CAWSLQGFTEAFF TGTGCCTGGAGTTTACAGGGTTTCACTGAAGCTTTCTTT
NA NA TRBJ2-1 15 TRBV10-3 CAISASLRGSNEQFF TGTGCCATCAGTGCTTCCCTCCGGGGGAGTAATGAGCAGTTCTTC
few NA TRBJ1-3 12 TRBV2 CASSRPGNTIYF TGTGCCAGCAGTCGTCCTGGAAACACCATATATTTT
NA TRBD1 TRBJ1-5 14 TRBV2 CASSGDRRNQPQHF TGTGCCAGCAGTGGGGACAGGCGCAATCAGCCCCAGCATTTT
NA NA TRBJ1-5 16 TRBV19 CASIRGQSCSNQPQHF TGTGCCAGTATCAGGGGCCAGTCATGTAGCAATCAGCCCCAGCATTTT
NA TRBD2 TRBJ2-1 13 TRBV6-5 CASSLAGTNEQFF TGTGCCAGCAGTCTAGCGGGGACCAATGAGCAGTTCTTC
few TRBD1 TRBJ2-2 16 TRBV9 CASSVGGTGVTGELFF TGTGCCAGCAGCGTGGGAGGGACAGGGGTCACCGGGGAGCTGTTTTTT
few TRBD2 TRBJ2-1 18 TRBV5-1 CASSRAGTSGSSYNEQFF TGCGCCAGCAGCAGGGCCGGGACTAGCGGGAGCTCCTACAATGAGCAGTTCTTC
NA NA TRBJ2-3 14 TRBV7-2 CASRSQTSTDTQYF TGTGCCAGCAGGTCGCAGACTAGCACAGATACGCAGTATTTT
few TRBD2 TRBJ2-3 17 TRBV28 CASSTPSGGGYTDTQYF TGTGCCAGCAGTACCCCTTCGGGGGGAGGCTACACAGATACGCAGTATTTT
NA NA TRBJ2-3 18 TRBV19 CASSIEPLGRPSTDTQYF TGTGCCAGTAGTATAGAGCCTCTTGGGCGCCCTAGCACAGATACGCAGTATTTT
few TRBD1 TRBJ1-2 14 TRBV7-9 CASSFETGGYGYTF TGTGCCAGCAGCTTCGAAACAGGGGGCTATGGCTACACCTTC
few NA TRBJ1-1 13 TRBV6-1 CASASNPSTEAFF TGTGCCAGCGCCTCCAACCCCAGCACTGAAGCTTTCTTT
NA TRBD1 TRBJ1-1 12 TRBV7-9 CASSPGTGCAFF TGTGCCAGCAGCCCCGGGACAGGGTGCGCTTTCTTT
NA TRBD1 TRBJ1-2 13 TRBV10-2 CASSMGQGDGYTF TGCGCCAGCAGCATGGGACAGGGTGATGGCTACACCTTC
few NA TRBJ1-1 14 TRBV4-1 CASSQDLAVTEAFF TGCGCCAGCAGCCAAGATCTGGCCGTCACTGAAGCTTTCTTT
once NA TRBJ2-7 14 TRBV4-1 CASSQEEGVNEQYF TGCGCCAGCAGCCAAGAAGAAGGAGTAAACGAGCAGTACTTC